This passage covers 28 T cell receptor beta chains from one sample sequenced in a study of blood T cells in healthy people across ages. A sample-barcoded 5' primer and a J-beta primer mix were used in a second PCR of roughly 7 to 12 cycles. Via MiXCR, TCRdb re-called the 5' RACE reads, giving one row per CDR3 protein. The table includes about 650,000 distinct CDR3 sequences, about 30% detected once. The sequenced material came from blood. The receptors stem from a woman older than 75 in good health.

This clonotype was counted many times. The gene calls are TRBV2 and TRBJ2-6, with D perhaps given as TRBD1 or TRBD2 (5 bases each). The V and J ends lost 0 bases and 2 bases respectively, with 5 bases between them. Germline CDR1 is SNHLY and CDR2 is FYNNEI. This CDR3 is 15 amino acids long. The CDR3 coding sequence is TGTGCCAGCAGTGAAGCGGGGGCTGGGGCCAACGTCCTGACTTTC. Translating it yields CASSEAGAGANVLTF.

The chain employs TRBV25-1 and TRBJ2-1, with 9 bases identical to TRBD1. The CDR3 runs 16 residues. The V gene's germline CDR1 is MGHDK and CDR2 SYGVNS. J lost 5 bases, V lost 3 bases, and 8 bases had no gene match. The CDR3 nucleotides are TGTGCCAGCAGTGATTGGTGGGACAGGGCGGACAATGAGCAGTTCTTC. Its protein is CASSDWWDRADNEQFF.

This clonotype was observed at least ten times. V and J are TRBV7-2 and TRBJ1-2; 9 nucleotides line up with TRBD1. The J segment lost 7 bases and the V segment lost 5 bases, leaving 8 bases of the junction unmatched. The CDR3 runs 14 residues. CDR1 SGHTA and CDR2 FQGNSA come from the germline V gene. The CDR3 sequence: CASSADRGPSGYTF. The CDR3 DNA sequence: TGTGCCAGCAGCGCGGACAGGGGCCCCTCTGGCTACACCTTC.

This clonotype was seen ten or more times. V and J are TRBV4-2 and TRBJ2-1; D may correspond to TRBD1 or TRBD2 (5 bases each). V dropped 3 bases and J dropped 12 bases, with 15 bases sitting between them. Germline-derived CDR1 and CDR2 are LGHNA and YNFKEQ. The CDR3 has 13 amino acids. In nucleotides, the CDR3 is TGTGCCAGCAGCCAGAGCCCAGGGACGGGGCAGTTCTTC. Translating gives CASSQSPGTGQFF.

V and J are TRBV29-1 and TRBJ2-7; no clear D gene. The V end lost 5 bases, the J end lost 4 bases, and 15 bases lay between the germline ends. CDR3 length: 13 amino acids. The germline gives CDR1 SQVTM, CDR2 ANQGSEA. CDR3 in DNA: TGCAGCGTTTCCTCTTCGGCCGATTACGAGCAGTACTTC. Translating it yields CSVSSSADYEQYF.

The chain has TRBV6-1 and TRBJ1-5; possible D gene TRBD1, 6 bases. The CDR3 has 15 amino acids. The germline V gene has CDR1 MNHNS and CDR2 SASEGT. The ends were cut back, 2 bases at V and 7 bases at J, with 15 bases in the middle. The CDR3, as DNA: TGTGCCAGCAGTGAAATAGGGGGGATCGGGCAGCCCCAGCATTTT. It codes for CASSEIGGIGQPQHF.

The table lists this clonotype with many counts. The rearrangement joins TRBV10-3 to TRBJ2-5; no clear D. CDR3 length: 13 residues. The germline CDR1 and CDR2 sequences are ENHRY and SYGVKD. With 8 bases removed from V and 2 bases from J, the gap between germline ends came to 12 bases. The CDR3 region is CAIGRSRQETQYF. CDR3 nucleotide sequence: TGTGCCATCGGCCGGTCGAGGCAAGAGACCCAGTACTTC.

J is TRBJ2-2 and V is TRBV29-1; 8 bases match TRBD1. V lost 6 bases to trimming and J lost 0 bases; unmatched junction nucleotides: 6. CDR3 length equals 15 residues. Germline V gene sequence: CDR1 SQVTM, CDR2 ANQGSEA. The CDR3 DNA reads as TGCAGCGTGAGACAGGGGTTCGCGAACACCGGGGAGCTGTTTTTT. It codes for CSVRQGFANTGELFF.

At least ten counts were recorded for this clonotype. The DNA for the CDR3 is TGTGCCAGCTCACCTCTAGCGGCAGAACAAGAGACCCAGTACTTC. It specifies CASSPLAAEQETQYF. The chain has TRBV18 and TRBJ2-5, with TRBD2 matching over 7 bases. The CDR3 spans 15 residues. CDR1 is KGHSH and CDR2 is LQKENI in the germline V gene. The V gene end was trimmed by 3 bases and the J gene end by 2 bases; junction bases not matched to a gene: 6.

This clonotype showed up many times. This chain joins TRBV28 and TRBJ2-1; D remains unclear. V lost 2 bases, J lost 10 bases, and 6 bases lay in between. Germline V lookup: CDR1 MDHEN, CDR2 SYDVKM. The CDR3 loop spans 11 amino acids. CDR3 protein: CASSLGWEQFF. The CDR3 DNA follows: TGTGCCAGCAGTTTAGGCTGGGAGCAGTTCTTC.

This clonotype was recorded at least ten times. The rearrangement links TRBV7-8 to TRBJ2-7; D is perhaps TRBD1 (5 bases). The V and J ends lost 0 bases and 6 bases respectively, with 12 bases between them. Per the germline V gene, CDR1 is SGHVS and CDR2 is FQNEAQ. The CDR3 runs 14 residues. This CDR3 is CASSLAGQGGEQYF. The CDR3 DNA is TGTGCCAGCAGCTTAGCAGGGCAGGGCGGCGAGCAGTACTTC.

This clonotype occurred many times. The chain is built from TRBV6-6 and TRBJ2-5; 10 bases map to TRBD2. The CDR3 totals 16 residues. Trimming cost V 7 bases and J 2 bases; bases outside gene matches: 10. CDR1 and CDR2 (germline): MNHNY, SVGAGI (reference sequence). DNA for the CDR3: TGTGCCAGCACCCTAGGTAGAGCGGGGGGGCAAGAGACCCAGTACTTC. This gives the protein CASTLGRAGGQETQYF.

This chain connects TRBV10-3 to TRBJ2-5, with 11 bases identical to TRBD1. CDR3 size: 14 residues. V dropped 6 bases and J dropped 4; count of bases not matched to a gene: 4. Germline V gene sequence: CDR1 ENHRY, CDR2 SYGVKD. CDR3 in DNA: TGTGCCATCAGGGAGGGACAGGGGGGAGAGACCCAGTACTTC. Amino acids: CAIREGQGGETQYF.

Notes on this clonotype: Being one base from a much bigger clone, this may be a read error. This CDR3 reads CASSKFRGRTDAQYF. CDR3 bases: TGTGCCAGCAGTAAATTCCGGGGGAGAACAGATGCGCAGTATTTT. This rearrangement joins TRBV12-3 or TRBV12-4 to TRBJ2-3, with D possibly TRBD2 on 6 matching bases. The CDR3 has 15 amino acids.

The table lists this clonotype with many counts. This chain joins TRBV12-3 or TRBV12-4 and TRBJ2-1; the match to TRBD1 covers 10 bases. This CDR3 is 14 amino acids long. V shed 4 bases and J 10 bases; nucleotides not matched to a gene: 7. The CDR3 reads CASSWTGGSREQFF. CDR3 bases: TGTGCCAGCAGTTGGACAGGGGGATCAAGAGAGCAGTTCTTC.

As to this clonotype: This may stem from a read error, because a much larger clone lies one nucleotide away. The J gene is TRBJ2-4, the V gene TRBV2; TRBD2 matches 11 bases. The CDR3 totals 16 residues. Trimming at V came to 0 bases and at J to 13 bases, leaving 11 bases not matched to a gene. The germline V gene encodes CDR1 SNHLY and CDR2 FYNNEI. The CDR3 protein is CASSEASGGDYNEQYF. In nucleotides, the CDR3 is TGTGCCAGCAGTGAAGCTAGCGGGGGGGATTACAATGAGCAGTACTTC.

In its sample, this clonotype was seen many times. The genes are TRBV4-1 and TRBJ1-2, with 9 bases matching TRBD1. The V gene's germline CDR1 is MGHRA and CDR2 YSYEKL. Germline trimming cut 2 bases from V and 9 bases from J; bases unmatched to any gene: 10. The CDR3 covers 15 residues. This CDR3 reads CASSQPRGQGQSYTF. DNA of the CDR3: TGCGCCAGCAGCCAACCCCGGGGACAGGGCCAGAGCTACACCTTC.

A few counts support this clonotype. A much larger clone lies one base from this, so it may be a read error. DNA of the CDR3: TGTGCCAGCAGCCCCTCATCGACTAGCGCAAAAGAGACCCAGTTCTTC. It codes for CASSPSSTSAKETQFF. The chain joins TRBV4-2 to TRBJ2-1, with 8 bases fitting TRBD2. This CDR3 region has 16 residues. CDR1 and CDR2 from the germline V gene are LGHNA and YNFKEQ. Losses at the gene ends were 4 bases for V and 13 bases for J; bases not matched to a gene: 18.

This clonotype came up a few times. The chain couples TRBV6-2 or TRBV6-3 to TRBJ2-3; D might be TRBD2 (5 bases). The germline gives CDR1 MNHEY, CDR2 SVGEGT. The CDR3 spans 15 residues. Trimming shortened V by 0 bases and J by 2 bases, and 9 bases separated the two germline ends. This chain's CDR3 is CASSYSTGITDTQYF. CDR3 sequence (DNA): TGTGCCAGCAGTTACTCGACCGGGATCACAGATACGCAGTATTTT.

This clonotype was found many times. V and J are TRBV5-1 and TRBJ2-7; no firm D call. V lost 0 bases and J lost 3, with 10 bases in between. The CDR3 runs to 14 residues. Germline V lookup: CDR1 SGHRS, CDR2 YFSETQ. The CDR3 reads CASSLAGKGYEQYF. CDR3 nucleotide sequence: TGCGCCAGCAGCTTGGCCGGCAAAGGCTACGAGCAGTACTTC.

CDR3 DNA sequence: TGCGCCAGCAGCGTGACGACTAGCGACGAGCAGTACTTC. This encodes CASSVTTSDEQYF. The rearrangement links TRBV5-1 to TRBJ2-7; TRBD2 matches 8 bases. J gave up 5 bases and V 4 bases, and 5 bases lay outside the gene matches. This CDR3 has 13 residues. The germline gives CDR1 SGHRS, CDR2 YFSETQ.

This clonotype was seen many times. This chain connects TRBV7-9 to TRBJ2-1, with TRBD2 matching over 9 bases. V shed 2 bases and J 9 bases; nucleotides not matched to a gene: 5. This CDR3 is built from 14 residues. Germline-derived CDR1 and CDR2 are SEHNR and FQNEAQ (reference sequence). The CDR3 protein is CASSLRLAGSEQFF. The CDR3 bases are TGTGCCAGCAGCTTAAGGCTAGCGGGGAGTGAGCAGTTCTTC.

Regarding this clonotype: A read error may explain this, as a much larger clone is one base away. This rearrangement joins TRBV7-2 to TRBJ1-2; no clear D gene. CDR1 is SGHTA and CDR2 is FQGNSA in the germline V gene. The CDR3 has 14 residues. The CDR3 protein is CAGSFGLANYGYTF. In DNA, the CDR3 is TGTGCCGGCAGCTTTGGGCTAGCGAACTATGGCTACACCTTC.

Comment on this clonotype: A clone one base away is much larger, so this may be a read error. The CDR3 DNA reads TGTGCCAGCAGCCCACACGGAATGAACGCTGAAGCTTTCTTT. Protein: CASSPHGMNAEAFF. This chain links TRBV9 with TRBJ1-1; D gene uncertain. The CDR3 is 14 residues long. Germline lookup yields CDR1 SGDLS and CDR2 YYNGEE.

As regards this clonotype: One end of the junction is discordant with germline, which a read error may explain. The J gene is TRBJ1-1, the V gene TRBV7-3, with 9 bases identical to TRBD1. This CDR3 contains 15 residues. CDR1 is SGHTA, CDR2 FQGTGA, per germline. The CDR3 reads CANSPNRGQFAEAFF. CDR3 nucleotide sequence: TGTGCCAACAGCCCAAACAGGGGGCAATTCGCTGAAGCTTTCTTT. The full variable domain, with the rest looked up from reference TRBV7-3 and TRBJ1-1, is GAGVSQTPSNKVTEKGKYVELRCDPISGHTALYWYRQSLGQGPEFLIYFQGTGAADDSGLPNDRFFAVRPEGSVSTLKIQRTERGDSAVYLCANSPNRGQFAEAFFGQGTRLTVV.

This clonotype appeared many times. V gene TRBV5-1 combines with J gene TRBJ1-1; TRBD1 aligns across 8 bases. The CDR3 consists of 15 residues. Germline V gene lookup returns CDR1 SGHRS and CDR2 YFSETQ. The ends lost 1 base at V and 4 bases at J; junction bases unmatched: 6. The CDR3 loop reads CASSLIAGGGTEAFF. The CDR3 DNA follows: TGCGCCAGCAGCTTGATCGCAGGGGGCGGCACTGAAGCTTTCTTT.

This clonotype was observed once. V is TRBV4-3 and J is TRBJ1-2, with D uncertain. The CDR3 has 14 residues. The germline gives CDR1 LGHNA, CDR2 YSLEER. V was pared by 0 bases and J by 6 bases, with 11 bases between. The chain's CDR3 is CASSQDPGSNGYTF. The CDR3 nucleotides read TGCGCCAGCAGCCAAGATCCGGGGTCGAATGGCTACACCTTC.

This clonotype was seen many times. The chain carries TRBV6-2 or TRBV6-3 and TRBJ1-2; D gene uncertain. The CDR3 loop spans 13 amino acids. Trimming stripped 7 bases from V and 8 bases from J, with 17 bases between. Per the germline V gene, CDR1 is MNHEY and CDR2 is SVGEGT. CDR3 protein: CASTTVLNPGYTF. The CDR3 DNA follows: TGTGCCAGCACCACGGTCCTAAACCCGGGCTACACCTTC.